A single sample gave rise to the 14 T cell receptor beta chains below, sequenced in a study of Graves' ophthalmopathy and Graves' hyperthyroidism. Amplified TCR beta CDR3 regions were obtained using RNA transcripts as template. Second-round multiplex PCR came after first-round RT-PCR with HTBI primers. From the multiplex PCR reads, TCRdb called clonotypes with MiXCR, one entry per CDR3 protein. The table lists about 180,000 distinct CDR3 sequences, over 35% of them singletons. Source material: peripheral blood. The receptors come from a middle-aged woman with Graves' ophthalmopathy.

This rearrangement joins TRBV20-1 to TRBJ1-6, with TRBD1 matching 7 bases. With V trimmed by 3 bases and J by 6 bases, 11 bases remained unmatched. Looked up from germline, CDR1 is DFQATT and CDR2 is SNEGSKA (reference sequence). The CDR3 is made up of 16 amino acids. The CDR3 is CSASGVEGATNSPLHF. DNA of the CDR3: TGCAGTGCTAGTGGGGTGGAGGGGGCGACTAATTCACCCCTCCACTTT.

This clonotype was seen at least ten times. This sequence joins TRBV24-1 and TRBJ2-5; D may be TRBD1 (6 bases). Trimming took off 1 base at V and 5 bases at J, with 13 bases between the two ends. The CDR3 contains 15 residues. Germline V CDR1 and CDR2: KGHDR, SFDVKD. The chain's CDR3 is CATSDFGRGRETQYF. CDR3 sequence (DNA): TGTGCCACCAGTGATTTCGGCAGGGGTCGGGAGACCCAGTACTTC.

This chain connects TRBV6-1 to TRBJ2-2, with D perhaps being TRBD1 or TRBD2 (5 bases each). This CDR3 region has 15 residues. V was trimmed by 0 bases and J by 0 bases, leaving 5 bases between them. Germline CDR1 MNHNS, CDR2 SASEGT. The CDR3 here is CASSEAGANTGELFF. CDR3 bases: TGTGCCAGCAGTGAAGCGGGGGCGAACACCGGGGAGCTGTTTTTT.

V usage is TRBV20-1 and J usage is TRBJ2-2; 7 bases are a match to TRBD2. This CDR3 region has 15 residues. V shed 0 bases and J 3 bases; nucleotides not matched to a gene: 4. Germline V CDR1 and CDR2: DFQATT, SNEGSKA (reference sequence). CDR3 amino acids: CSAREGGSDTGELFF. The CDR3 nucleotides read TGCAGTGCTAGAGAAGGCGGGAGCGACACCGGGGAGCTGTTTTTT.

The chain has TRBV29-1 and TRBJ2-3; the match to TRBD2 covers 8 bases. V lost 7 bases, J lost 4 bases, and 4 bases stayed unmatched. The CDR3 runs to 12 residues. Germline CDR1 and CDR2: SQVTM and ANQGSEA. In DNA form, the CDR3 reads TGCAGCGCCTTGACTAGCGCAGATACGCAGTATTTT. It is translated as CSALTSADTQYF.

The chain combines TRBV25-1 with TRBJ2-3; 9 nucleotides align to TRBD1. There are 16 residues in the CDR3. CDR1 and CDR2 from the germline V gene are MGHDK and SYGVNS. Trimming at V came to 6 bases and at J to 1 base, leaving 8 bases not matched to a gene. CDR3 in amino acids: CASSKGTGTGTDTQYF. In nucleotides, the CDR3 is TGTGCCAGCAGCAAAGGGACAGGGACCGGCACAGATACGCAGTATTTT.

This clonotype has at least ten counts. This rearrangement joins TRBV28 to TRBJ2-4; TRBD2 is a possible D gene (5 bases). The CDR3 runs to 14 residues. V was cut by 3 bases and J by 3 bases, with 9 bases left in between. Germline V CDR1 and CDR2: MDHEN, SYDVKM. In DNA form, the CDR3 reads TGTGCCAGCAGTTTGGCGAGGGACAAAAACATTCAGTACTTC. This translates into CASSLARDKNIQYF.

This clonotype was observed at least ten times. V usage is TRBV4-3 and J usage is TRBJ2-2; 7 nucleotides align to TRBD2. This CDR3 spans 15 amino acids. The germline gives CDR1 LGHNA, CDR2 YSLEER. V shed 3 bases, J shed 1 base, and the junction held 2 bases outside the gene matches. CDR3 in amino acids: CASSHSSGNTGELFF. CDR3 in DNA: TGCGCCAGCAGCCATTCTAGCGGGAACACCGGGGAGCTGTTTTTT.

In this sample, this clonotype turned up many times. The chain links TRBV7-2 to TRBJ2-5; D is uncertain. The CDR3 length is 13 residues. Per germline, CDR1 SGHTA and CDR2 FQGNSA. V lost 8 bases and J lost 2, with 12 bases in between. The CDR3: CASGQSVQETQYF. The DNA for the CDR3 is TGTGCCAGCGGGCAGTCGGTGCAAGAGACCCAGTACTTC.

This clonotype was seen ten or more times. The rearrangement links TRBV12-3 or TRBV12-4 to TRBJ1-1; D is unclear. The CDR3 extends over 12 amino acids. Trimming pared 5 bases from V and 9 bases from J, leaving 13 bases between. This CDR3 reads CASSLGPPKAFF. CDR3 coding DNA: TGTGCCAGCAGTCTCGGACCGCCAAAAGCTTTCTTT.

The chain uses TRBV30 and TRBJ2-7; 11 bases are shared with TRBD2. Trimming cost V 6 bases and J 7 bases; bases outside gene matches: 8. Per the germline V gene, CDR1 is GTSNPN and CDR2 is SVGIG (reference sequence). The CDR3 extends over 13 amino acids. The chain's CDR3 is CACALAGVGEQYF. The CDR3 DNA sequence: TGTGCCTGCGCACTAGCGGGAGTAGGGGAGCAGTACTTC.

This clonotype was detected a few times. This rearrangement joins TRBV12-3 or TRBV12-4 to TRBJ1-6; D remains unclear. This CDR3 has 14 amino acids. V was clipped by 3 bases and J by 9 bases, with 12 bases between them. The CDR3 region has the DNA TGTGCCAGCAGTTTCGGAAGCGGGATTTCACCCCTCCACTTT. This sequence encodes CASSFGSGISPLHF.

There are many counts of this clonotype. The V call is TRBV10-3, the J call TRBJ1-1, with 7 positions matching TRBD1. The germline V gene has CDR1 ENHRY and CDR2 SYGVKD. The CDR3 runs to 15 residues. The junction had 9 bases not matched to a gene; V was cut back by 4 bases and J by 4 bases. Here the CDR3 reads CAISGGVGGPTEAFF. CDR3 in DNA: TGTGCCATCAGTGGTGGTGTAGGGGGCCCCACTGAAGCTTTCTTT.

The CDR3 loop reads CASSYGTSPPQLFF. The CDR3 nucleotides are TGTGCCAGCAGTTACGGGACTAGCCCTCCCCAGCTGTTTTTT. This chain connects TRBV12-3 or TRBV12-4 to TRBJ2-2, with 9 bases lining up with TRBD2. There are 14 residues in the CDR3. With V trimmed by 4 bases and J by 12 bases, 9 bases remained unmatched.